Listed below are T cell receptor beta chains from one sample, sequenced in a study of PD-1 blockade in classical Hodgkin lymphoma. TCRdb's copy holds only in-frame clones and misses some; the assay was immunoSEQ multiplex PCR. The data contain about 61,000 clones, 70% to 90% of them singletons. This sample comprised peripheral blood mononuclear cells (PBMCs), obtained before the fourth cycle of nivolumab. The receptors were gathered from a human donor with classical Hodgkin lymphoma. Each CDR3 is given with its conserved first and last residue. Each record gives: J gene, D gene, clone size, V gene, CDR3 DNA, CDR3 protein. A D gene is named only where the DNA matches it firmly. Not all rows give a size; the values are once, few, many and, for expanded clones, a class.

TRBJ1-4	NA	NA	TRBV9	TGTGCCAGCAGCCCCTGGGCGGCTACTAATGAAAAACTGTTTTTT	CASSPWAATNEKLFF
TRBJ2-1	NA	once	TRBV5-4	TGTGCCAGCAGCTTGTCTGACGGCAATGAGCAGTTCTTC	CASSLSDGNEQFF
TRBJ2-5	TRBD1	NA	TRBV19	TGTGCCAGTAGTACAACCGGGACAGTCCAAGAGACCCAGTACTTC	CASSTTGTVQETQYF
TRBJ1-1	NA	NA	TRBV6-5	TGTGCCAGCTGGAGACTGGGTACGGCGAACACTGAAGCTTTCTTT	CASWRLGTANTEAFF
TRBJ2-7	TRBD2	once	TRBV9	TGTGCCAGCAGCGCGTCTAGCGGGGGGTCCTACTACGAGCAGTACTTC	CASSASSGGSYYEQYF
TRBJ1-1	NA	few	TRBV6-6	TGTGCCAGCAGTTACTCCAACAGGGACCCGGGGGCTGAAGCTTTCTTT	CASSYSNRDPGAEAFF
TRBJ2-7	TRBD1	NA	TRBV6-1	TGTGCCAGCAGTGCTGGGACAGGGAGTGCGTACGAGCAGTACTTC	CASSAGTGSAYEQYF
TRBJ2-1	NA	NA	TRBV6-6	TGTGCCAGCAGTCAGATTAGTGAGCAGTTCTTC	CASSQISEQFF
TRBJ2-3	NA	NA	TRBV14	TGTGCCAGCAGCCACCTCTCCCATACGCAGTATTTT	CASSHLSHTQYF
TRBJ2-1	TRBD1	NA	TRBV5-1	TGCGCCAGCCCGGGACAGGGTTTAGGACAGGAGCAGTTCTTC	CASPGQGLGQEQFF
TRBJ1-5	NA	NA	TRBV6-6	TGTGCCAGCAGTTACCTCCAGGGCCAAGATCAGCCCCAGCATTTT	CASSYLQGQDQPQHF
TRBJ1-5	NA	few	TRBV4-1	TGCGCCAGCAGCCAAGAGGGGCGCAATCAGCCCCAGCATTTT	CASSQEGRNQPQHF
TRBJ1-1	TRBD1	NA	TRBV4-1	TGCGCCAGCAGCGGGCGGGACAGCCAGAACACTGAAGCTTTCTTT	CASSGRDSQNTEAFF
TRBJ2-7	NA	NA	TRBV27	TGTGCCAGCAGTATAACAGGGTCCTACGAGCAGTACTTC	CASSITGSYEQYF
TRBJ2-7	TRBD1	NA	TRBV4-1	TGCGCCAGCACGGACAGGGGAATTACCTACGAGCAGTACTTC	CASTDRGITYEQYF
TRBJ1-1	NA	NA	TRBV9	TGTGCCAGCAGCGCCGGAGGGGGTGGCGGCACTGAAGCTTTCTTT	CASSAGGGGGTEAFF
TRBJ1-6	NA	NA	TRBV9	TGTGCCAGCAGCCCTCGTACAGGGAGAGTAAATTCACCCCTCCACTTT	CASSPRTGRVNSPLHF
TRBJ2-3	NA	NA	TRBV9	TGTGCCAGCAGCGTAGTAGGGAGCACAGATACGCAGTATTTT	CASSVVGSTDTQYF
TRBJ1-2	NA	NA	TRBV9	TGTGCCAGCAGCGTAGGTGGGAAAGCTCGATTGTGGGGCTATGGCTACACCTTC	CASSVGGKARLWGYGYTF
TRBJ2-7	TRBD1	NA	TRBV11-2	TGTGCCAGCAGCTTAGCGGGGACAGGGGGCGGCTCCTACGAGCAGTACTTC	CASSLAGTGGGSYEQYF
TRBJ2-7	TRBD1	NA	TRBV4-1	TGCGCCAGCAGCCGGAGTTCGGGACAGGGTTACGAGCAGTACTTC	CASSRSSGQGYEQYF
TRBJ2-3	TRBD2	NA	TRBV5-1	TGCGCCAGCAGCGTGGTAGCGGGAAGCACAGATACGCAGTATTTT	CASSVVAGSTDTQYF
TRBJ2-1	TRBD2	once	TRBV10-3	TGTGCCATCAGTGAGTCGCATGGGGGGGCCTACAATGAGCAGTTCTTC	CAISESHGGAYNEQFF
TRBJ1-1	NA	NA	TRBV15	TGTGCCACCAGCAGAGATCTTGCCCGGGCTGAAGCTTTCTTT	CATSRDLARAEAFF
TRBJ2-5	TRBD1	NA	TRBV7-9	TGTGCCAGCACCGAACAGGGGGCGCGAGAGACCCAGTACTTC	CASTEQGARETQYF
TRBJ1-5	NA	NA	TRBV6-1	TGTGCCAGCAGTGAACCGGGATCCTATCAGCCCCAGCATTTT	CASSEPGSYQPQHF
TRBJ1-1	NA	NA	TRBV7-9	TGTGCCAGCAGCCGGGTCGACAGACCGAACACTGAAGCTTTCTTT	CASSRVDRPNTEAFF
TRBJ1-2	NA	NA	TRBV28	TGTGCCAGCAGTTTAGGGGGATCAACTAACTATGGCTACACCTTC	CASSLGGSTNYGYTF
TRBJ2-1	NA	NA	TRBV4-2	TGTGCCAGCAGCGTCGCCGCCAGGGAGAGCTCCTACAATGAGCAGTTCTTC	CASSVAARESSYNEQFF
TRBJ2-7	NA	once	TRBV15	TGTGCCACCAGCAGAGCCCGGGACTACGAGCAGTACTTC	CATSRARDYEQYF
TRBJ1-6	NA	few	TRBV6-6	TGTGCCAGCAGTTACCGAATGTCGTGTGGCAATTCACCCCTCCACTTT	CASSYRMSCGNSPLHF
TRBJ1-2	NA	NA	TRBV5-5	TGTGCCAGCAGCTTGGCCAACCAGGGGATCTATGGCTACACCTTC	CASSLANQGIYGYTF
TRBJ2-2	NA	once	TRBV13	TGTGCCAGCAGCTTGGCGGGCCTAGTACAGCGGACCGGGGAGCTGTTTTTT	CASSLAGLVQRTGELFF
TRBJ2-7	NA	NA	TRBV5-6	TGTGCCAGCCGCCCCCGGGACCCAGTTATCTACGAGCAGTACTTC	CASRPRDPVIYEQYF
TRBJ1-5	TRBD1	NA	TRBV6-1	TGTGCCAGCCTTGACAGGGGATCTCAGCCCCAGCATTTT	CASLDRGSQPQHF
TRBJ2-3	TRBD2	NA	TRBV5-1	TGCGCCAGCAGCTTGGTAGCGGGCCTCGGGGCAGATACGCAGTATTTT	CASSLVAGLGADTQYF
TRBJ1-3	NA	NA	TRBV5-1	TGCGCCAGCAGCTTTACAGGAAATGTTGGAAACACCATATATTTT	CASSFTGNVGNTIYF
TRBJ2-5	NA	NA	TRBV5-6	TGTGCCAGCACCTCTTTCCGGGATCCACAAGGAGAGACCCAGTACTTC	CASTSFRDPQGETQYF
TRBJ2-1	NA	NA	TRBV5-1	TGCGCCAGCAGCTTGCCAACAGGTCTTGACAATGAGCAGTTCTTC	CASSLPTGLDNEQFF
TRBJ1-2	TRBD1	NA	TRBV6-5	TGTGCCAGCAGTTACCCGACAGGGGGAGGCTACACCTTC	CASSYPTGGGYTF
TRBJ2-5	NA	NA	TRBV5-6	TGTGCCAGCAGCTTTTACCGGGACCAGACCCAGTACTTC	CASSFYRDQTQYF
TRBJ2-7	NA	NA	TRBV21-1	TGTGCCAGCAGCATACAGGGGTACGAGCAGTACTTC	CASSIQGYEQYF
TRBJ1-4	NA	NA	TRBV5-1	TGCGCCAGCAGCTTCGGCCGGGCGAATGAAAAACTGTTTTTT	CASSFGRANEKLFF
TRBJ1-2	TRBD1	NA	TRBV28	TGTGCCAGCACCTGGCTGAGGGCAGGGGGAACTGGCTACACCTTC	CASTWLRAGGTGYTF
TRBJ1-5	TRBD1	NA	TRBV2	TGTGCCAGCAGGACAGGGTTGAGCAATCAGCCCCAGCATTTT	CASRTGLSNQPQHF
TRBJ2-5	NA	NA	TRBV4-1	TGCGCCAGCAGCCAAGAAGGGGATTTCCTTAGGGACCAGTACTTC	CASSQEGDFLRDQYF
TRBJ1-4	NA	NA	TRBV2	TGTGCCAGCAGGGATGTGGAAAAACTGTTTTTT	CASRDVEKLFF
TRBJ1-1	NA	once	TRBV4-2	TGTGCCAGCAGCCAAGAACGCGGGCAGGGAAGTGAAGCTTTCTTT	CASSQERGQGSEAFF
TRBJ1-6	NA	NA	TRBV28	TGTGCCAGCAGTATGAATACGAATTCACCCCTCCACTTT	CASSMNTNSPLHF
TRBJ2-5	TRBD2	few	TRBV9	TGTGCCAGCAGCGTAGTTCCGGGGGGGCCGGAAGAGACCCAGTACTTC	CASSVVPGGPEETQYF
TRBJ1-5	NA	NA	TRBV15	TGTGCCACCAGCAGAGAGGGTACAGCGACCAATCAGCCCCAGCATTTT	CATSREGTATNQPQHF
TRBJ2-3	NA	NA	TRBV6-5	TGTGCCAGCAGTGGGTTGGGGGACCCCACAGATACGCAGTATTTT	CASSGLGDPTDTQYF
TRBJ2-7	TRBD1	NA	TRBV19	TGTGCCAGTAGTATGGGGGACAGTTACTACGAGCAGTACTTC	CASSMGDSYYEQYF
TRBJ1-4	TRBD1	NA	TRBV6-6	TGTGCCAGCAGAGGGAACAGGGGGGTAGAAAAACTGTTTTTT	CASRGNRGVEKLFF
TRBJ2-1	NA	NA	TRBV5-6	TGTGCCAGCAGCGATGACGGGCAGGCCTACAATGAGCAGTTCTTC	CASSDDGQAYNEQFF
TRBJ1-5	TRBD1	NA	TRBV7-2	TGTGCCAGCAGCAGGGACAGGGGGAGGGGGAATCAGCCCCAGCATTTT	CASSRDRGRGNQPQHF
TRBJ1-2	NA	NA	TRBV7-9	TGTGCCAGCAGCCCGGAAGTTTATGGCTACACCTTC	CASSPEVYGYTF
TRBJ2-7	NA	NA	TRBV7-6	TGTGCCAGCAGCCCAATTTTTGGGGCCGAGCAGTACTTC	CASSPIFGAEQYF
TRBJ2-1	NA	NA	TRBV5-4	TGTGCCAGCAGCGGGGCAGGGAGCTCCTACAATGAGCAGTTCTTC	CASSGAGSSYNEQFF
TRBJ1-2	NA	NA	TRBV7-8	TGTGCCAGCAGCTTAGTCCAACTTGGGGGGGGCTACACCTTC	CASSLVQLGGGYTF